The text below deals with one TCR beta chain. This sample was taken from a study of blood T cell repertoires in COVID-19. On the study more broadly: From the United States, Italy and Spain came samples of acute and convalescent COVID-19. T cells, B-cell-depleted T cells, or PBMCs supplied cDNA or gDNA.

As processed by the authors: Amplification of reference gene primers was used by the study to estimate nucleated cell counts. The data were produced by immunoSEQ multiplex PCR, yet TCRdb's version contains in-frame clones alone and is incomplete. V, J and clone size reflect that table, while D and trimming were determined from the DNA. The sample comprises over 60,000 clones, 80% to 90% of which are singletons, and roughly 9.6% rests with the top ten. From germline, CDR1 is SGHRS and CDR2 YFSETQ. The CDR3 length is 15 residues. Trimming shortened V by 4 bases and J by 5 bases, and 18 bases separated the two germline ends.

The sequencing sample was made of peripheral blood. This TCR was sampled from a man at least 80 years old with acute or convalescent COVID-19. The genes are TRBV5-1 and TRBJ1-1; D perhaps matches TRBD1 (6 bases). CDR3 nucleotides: TGCGCCAGCAGCCCGGGGGGGCAGAAGGGGACTGAAGCTTTCTTT. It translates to CASSPGGQKGTEAFF.